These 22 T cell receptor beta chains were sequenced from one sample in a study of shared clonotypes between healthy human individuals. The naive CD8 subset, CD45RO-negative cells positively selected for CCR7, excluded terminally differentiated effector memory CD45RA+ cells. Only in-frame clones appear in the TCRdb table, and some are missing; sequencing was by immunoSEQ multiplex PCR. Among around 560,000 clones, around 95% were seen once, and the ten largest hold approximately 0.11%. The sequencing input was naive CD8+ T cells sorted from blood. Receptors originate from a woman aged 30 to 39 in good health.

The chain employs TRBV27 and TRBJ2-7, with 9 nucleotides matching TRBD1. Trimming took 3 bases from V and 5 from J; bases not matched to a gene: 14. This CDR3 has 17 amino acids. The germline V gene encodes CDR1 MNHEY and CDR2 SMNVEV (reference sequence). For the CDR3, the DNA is TGTGCCAGCAGTTTGTTGATTGGGGACAGGGTCTTCGACGAGCAGTACTTC. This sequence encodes CASSLLIGDRVFDEQYF.

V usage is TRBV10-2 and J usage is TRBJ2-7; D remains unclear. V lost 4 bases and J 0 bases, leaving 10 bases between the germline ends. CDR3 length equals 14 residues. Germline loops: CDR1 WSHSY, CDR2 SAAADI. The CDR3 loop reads CASSGTISSYEQYF. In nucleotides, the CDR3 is TGCGCCAGCAGTGGAACGATCAGCTCCTACGAGCAGTACTTC.

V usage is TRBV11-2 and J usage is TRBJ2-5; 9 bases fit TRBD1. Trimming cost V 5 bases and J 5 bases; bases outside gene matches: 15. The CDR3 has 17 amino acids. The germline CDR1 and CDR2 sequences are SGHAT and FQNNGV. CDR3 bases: TGTGCCAGCAGCCCACGCCCAGGACAGGGGCCCTGGGAGACCCAGTACTTC. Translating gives CASSPRPGQGPWETQYF.

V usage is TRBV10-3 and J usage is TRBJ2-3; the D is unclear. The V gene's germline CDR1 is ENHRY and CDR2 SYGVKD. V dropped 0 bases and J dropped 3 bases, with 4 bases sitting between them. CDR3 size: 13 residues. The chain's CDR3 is CAISESLTDTQYF. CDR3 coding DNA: TGTGCCATCAGTGAGTCCCTAACAGATACGCAGTATTTT.

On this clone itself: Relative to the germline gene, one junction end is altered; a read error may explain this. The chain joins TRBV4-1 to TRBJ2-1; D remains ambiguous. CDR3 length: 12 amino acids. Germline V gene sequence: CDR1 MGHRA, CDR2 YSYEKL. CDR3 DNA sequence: TGCGCCAGCAGTCAAGATGGGGTTAGGTTGTTCTTC. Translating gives CASSQDGVRLFF.

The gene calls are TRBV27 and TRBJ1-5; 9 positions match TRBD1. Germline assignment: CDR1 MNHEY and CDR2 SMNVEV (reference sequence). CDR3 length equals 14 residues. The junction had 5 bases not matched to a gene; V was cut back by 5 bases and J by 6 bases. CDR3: CASSMTGGAQPQHF. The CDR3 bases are TGTGCCAGCAGTATGACAGGGGGTGCTCAGCCCCAGCATTTT.

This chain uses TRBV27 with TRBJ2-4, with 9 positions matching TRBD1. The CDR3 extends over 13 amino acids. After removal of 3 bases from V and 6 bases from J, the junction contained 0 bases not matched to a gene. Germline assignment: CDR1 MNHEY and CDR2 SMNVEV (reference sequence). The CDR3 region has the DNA TGTGCCAGCAGTTTGGACAGGGGAAACATTCAGTACTTC. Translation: CASSLDRGNIQYF.

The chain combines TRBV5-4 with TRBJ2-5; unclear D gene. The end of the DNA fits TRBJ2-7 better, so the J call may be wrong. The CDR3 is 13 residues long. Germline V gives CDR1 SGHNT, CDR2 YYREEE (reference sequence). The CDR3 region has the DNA TGTGCCAGCAGCTTGATGGGATCCTACGAGCAGTACTTC. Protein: CASSLMGSYEQYF.

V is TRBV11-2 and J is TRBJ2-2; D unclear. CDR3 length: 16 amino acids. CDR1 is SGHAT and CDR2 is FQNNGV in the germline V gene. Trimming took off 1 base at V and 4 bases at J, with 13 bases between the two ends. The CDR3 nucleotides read TGTGCCAGCAGCTTAGGGGTTACGCTGATCACCGGGGAGCTGTTTTTT. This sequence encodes CASSLGVTLITGELFF.

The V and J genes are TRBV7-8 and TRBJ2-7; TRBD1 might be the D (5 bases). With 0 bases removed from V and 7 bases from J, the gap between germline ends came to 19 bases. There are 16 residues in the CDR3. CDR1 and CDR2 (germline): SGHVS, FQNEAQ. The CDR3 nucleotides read TGTGCCAGCAGCTTAGCGGGGCTGGGCCAGGTGGGGGAGCAGTACTTC. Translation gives CASSLAGLGQVGEQYF. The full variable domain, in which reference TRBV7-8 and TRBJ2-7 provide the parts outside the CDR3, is GAGVSQSPRYKVAKRGQDVALRCDPISGHVSLFWYQQALGQGPEFLTYFQNEAQLDKSGLPSDRFFAERPEGSVSTLKIQRTQQEDSAVYLCASSLAGLGQVGEQYFGPGTRLTVT.

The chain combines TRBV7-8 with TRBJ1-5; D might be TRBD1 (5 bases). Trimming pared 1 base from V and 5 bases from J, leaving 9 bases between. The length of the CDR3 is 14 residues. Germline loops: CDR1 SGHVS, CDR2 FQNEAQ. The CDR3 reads CASSLVSGDQPQHF. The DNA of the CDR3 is TGTGCCAGCAGCTTAGTATCGGGGGATCAGCCCCAGCATTTT.

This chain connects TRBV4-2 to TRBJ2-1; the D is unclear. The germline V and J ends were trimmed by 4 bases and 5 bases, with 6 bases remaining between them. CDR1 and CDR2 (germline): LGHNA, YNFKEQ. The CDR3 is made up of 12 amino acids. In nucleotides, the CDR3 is TGTGCCAGCAGCCGGGGAAACAATGAGCAGTTCTTC. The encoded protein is CASSRGNNEQFF.

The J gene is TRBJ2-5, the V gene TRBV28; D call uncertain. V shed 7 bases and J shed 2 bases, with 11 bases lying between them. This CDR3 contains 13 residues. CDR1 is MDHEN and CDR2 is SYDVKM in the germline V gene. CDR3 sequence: CASIGLEQETQYF. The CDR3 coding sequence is TGTGCCAGCATCGGGCTAGAGCAAGAGACCCAGTACTTC. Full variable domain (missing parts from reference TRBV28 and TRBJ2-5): DVKVTQSSRYLVKRTGEKVFLECVQDMDHENMFWYRQDPGLGLRLIYFSYDVKMKEKGDIPEGYSVSREKKERFSLILESASTNQTSMYLCASIGLEQETQYFGPGTRLLVL.

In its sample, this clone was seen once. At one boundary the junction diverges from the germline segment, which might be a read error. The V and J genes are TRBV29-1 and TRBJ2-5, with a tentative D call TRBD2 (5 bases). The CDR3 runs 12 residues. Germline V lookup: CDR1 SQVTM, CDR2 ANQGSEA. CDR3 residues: CSVPGVGGSQDF. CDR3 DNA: TGCAGCGTCCCAGGTGTAGGTGGGAGCCAGGACTTC.

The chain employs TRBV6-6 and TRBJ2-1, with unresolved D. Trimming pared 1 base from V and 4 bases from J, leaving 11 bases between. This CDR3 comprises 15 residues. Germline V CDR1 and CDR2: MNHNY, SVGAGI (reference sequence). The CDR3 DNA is TGTGCCAGCAGTTACTTAGAGCCCCCGTACAATGAGCAGTTCTTC. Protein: CASSYLEPPYNEQFF.

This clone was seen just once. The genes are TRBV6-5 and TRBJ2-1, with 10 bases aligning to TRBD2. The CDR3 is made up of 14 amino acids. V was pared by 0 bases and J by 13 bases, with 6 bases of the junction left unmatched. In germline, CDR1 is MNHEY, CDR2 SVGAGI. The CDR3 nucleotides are TGTGCCAGCAGTTACTCGAGCGGACTAGCGGACCAGTTCTTC. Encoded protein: CASSYSSGLADQFF.

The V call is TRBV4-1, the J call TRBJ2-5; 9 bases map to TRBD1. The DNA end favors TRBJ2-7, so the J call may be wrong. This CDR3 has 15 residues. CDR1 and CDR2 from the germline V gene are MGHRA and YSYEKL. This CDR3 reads CASSQDLRTGAEQYF. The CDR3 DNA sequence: TGCGCCAGCAGCCAAGATTTACGGACAGGGGCCGAGCAGTACTTC.

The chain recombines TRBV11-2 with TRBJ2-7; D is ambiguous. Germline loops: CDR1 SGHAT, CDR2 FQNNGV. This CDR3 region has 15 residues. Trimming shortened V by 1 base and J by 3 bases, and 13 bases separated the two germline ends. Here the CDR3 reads CASSLAFGTYYEQYF. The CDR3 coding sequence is TGTGCCAGCAGCTTAGCTTTCGGCACTTACTACGAGCAGTACTTC.

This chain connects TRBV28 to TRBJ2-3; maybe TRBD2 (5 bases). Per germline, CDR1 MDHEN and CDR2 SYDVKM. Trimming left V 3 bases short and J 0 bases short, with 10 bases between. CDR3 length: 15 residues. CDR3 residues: CASSFEEASTDTQYF. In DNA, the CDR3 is TGTGCCAGCAGTTTTGAGGAGGCCAGCACAGATACGCAGTATTTT.

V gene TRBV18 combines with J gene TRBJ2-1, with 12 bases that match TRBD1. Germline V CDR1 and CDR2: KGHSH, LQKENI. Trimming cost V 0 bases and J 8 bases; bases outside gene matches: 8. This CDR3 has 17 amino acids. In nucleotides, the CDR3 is TGTGCCAGCTCACCACCAATCGGTGGGACAGGGGGCGATGAGCAGTTCTTC. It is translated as CASSPPIGGTGGDEQFF.

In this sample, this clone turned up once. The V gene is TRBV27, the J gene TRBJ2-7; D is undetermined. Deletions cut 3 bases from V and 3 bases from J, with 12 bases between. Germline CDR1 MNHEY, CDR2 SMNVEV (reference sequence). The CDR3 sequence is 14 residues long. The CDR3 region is CASSFWAEDYEQYF. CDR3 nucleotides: TGTGCCAGCAGTTTTTGGGCAGAGGACTACGAGCAGTACTTC.

In DNA form, the CDR3 reads TGTGCCAGCAGCTTATTCCCGGTTGGGAATTCACCCCTCCACTTT. Its translation: CASSLFPVGNSPLHF. The chain uses TRBV11-2 and TRBJ1-6, with D unclear. V was shortened by 2 bases and J by 7 bases, with 12 bases between the two germline ends. Germline V gene lookup returns CDR1 SGHAT and CDR2 FQNNGV. This CDR3 is built from 15 residues.